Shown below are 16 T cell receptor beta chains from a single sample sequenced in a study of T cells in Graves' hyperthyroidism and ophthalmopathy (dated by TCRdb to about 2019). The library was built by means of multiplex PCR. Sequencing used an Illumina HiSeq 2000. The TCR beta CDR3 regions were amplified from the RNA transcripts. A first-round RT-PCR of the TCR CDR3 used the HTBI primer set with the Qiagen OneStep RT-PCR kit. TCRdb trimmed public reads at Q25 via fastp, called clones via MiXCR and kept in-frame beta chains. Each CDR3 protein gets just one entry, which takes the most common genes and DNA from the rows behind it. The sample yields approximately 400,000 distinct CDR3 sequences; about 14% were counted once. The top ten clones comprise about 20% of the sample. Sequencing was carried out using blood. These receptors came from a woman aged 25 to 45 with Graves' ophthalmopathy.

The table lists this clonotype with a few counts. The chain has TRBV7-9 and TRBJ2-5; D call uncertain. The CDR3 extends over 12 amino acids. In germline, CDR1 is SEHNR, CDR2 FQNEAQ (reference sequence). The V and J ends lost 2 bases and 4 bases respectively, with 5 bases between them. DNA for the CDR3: TGTGCCAGCAGCTTAAGCATAGAGACCCAGTACTTC. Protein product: CASSLSIETQYF.

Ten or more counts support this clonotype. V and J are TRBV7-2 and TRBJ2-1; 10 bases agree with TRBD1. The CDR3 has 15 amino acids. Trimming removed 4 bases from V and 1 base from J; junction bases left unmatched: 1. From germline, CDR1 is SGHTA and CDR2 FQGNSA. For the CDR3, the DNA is TGTGCCAGCAGCTCGGGACAGGGGTCCTACAATGAGCAGTTCTTC. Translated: CASSSGQGSYNEQFF.

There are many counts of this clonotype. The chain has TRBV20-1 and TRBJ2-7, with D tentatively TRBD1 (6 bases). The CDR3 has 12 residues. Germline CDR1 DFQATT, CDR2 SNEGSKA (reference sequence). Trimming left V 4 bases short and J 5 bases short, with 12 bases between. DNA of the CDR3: TGCAGTGCTATACTACAGGGTAACGAGCAGTACTTC. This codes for CSAILQGNEQYF.

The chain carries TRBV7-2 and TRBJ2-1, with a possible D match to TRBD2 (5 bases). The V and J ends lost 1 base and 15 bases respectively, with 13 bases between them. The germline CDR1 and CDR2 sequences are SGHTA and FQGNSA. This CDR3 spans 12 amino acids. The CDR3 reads CASSLGGGLAFF. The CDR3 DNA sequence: TGTGCCAGCAGCTTAGGAGGTGGTCTAGCGTTCTTC.

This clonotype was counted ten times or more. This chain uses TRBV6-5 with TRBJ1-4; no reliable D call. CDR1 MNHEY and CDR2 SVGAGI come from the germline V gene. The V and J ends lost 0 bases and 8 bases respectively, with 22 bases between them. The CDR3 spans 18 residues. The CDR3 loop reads CASSYSIPGRGATEKLFF. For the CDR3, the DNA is TGTGCCAGCAGTTACTCGATACCCGGCAGAGGAGCTACGGAAAAACTGTTTTTT.

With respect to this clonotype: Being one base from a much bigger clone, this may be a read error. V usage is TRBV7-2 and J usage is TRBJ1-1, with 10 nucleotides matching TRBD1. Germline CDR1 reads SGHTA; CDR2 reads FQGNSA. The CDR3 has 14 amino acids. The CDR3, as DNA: TGTGCCAGCAGCTTCGACAGGGGGCACACTGAAGCTCTCTTT. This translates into CASSFDRGHTEALF.

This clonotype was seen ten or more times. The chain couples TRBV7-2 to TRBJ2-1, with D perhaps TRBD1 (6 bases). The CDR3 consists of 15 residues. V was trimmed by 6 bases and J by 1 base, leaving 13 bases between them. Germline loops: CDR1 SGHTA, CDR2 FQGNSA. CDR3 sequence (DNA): TGTGCCAGCAGAGCGATAGGACAGTCCTACAATGAGCAGTTCTTC. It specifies CASRAIGQSYNEQFF.

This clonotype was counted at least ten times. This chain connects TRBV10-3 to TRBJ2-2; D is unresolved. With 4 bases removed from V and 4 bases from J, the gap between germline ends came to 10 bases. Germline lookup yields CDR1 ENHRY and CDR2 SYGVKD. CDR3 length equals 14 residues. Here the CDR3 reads CAISGSRATGELFF. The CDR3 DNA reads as TGTGCCATCAGTGGGTCTCGTGCCACCGGGGAGCTGTTTTTT.

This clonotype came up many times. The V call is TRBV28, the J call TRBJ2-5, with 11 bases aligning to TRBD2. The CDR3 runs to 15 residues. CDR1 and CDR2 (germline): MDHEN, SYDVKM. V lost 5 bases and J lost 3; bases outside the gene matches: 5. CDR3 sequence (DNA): TGTGCCAGCAGTCAAACTAGCGGGGGTAAAGAGACCCAGTACTTC. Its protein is CASSQTSGGKETQYF.

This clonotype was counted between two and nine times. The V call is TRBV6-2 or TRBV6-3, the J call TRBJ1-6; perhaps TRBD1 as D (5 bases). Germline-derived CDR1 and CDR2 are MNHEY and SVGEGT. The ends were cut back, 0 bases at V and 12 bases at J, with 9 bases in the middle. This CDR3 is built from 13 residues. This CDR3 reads CASSYSPQGPLHF. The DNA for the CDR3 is TGTGCCAGCAGTTACTCCCCCCAGGGACCCCTCCACTTT.

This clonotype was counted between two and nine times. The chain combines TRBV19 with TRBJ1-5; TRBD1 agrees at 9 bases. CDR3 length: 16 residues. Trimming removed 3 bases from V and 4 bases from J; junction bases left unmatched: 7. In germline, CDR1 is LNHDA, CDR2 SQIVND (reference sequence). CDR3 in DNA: TGTGCCAGTAGTATCGGGACAGGGAGGGGAAATCAGCCCCAGCATTTT. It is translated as CASSIGTGRGNQPQHF.

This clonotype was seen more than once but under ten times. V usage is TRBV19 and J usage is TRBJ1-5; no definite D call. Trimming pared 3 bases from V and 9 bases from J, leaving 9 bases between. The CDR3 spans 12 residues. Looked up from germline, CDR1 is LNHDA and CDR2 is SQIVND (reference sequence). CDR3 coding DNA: TGTGCCAGTAGTATTGTTCTGGGGCCCCAGCATTTT. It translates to CASSIVLGPQHF.

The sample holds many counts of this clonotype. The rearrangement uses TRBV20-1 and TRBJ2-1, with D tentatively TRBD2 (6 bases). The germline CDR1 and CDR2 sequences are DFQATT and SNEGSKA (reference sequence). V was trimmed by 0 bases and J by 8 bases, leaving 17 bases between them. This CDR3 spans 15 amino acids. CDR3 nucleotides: TGCAGTGCTAGAGATTGGGCGGGGCAAGGCCATGAGCAGTTCTTC. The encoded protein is CSARDWAGQGHEQFF.

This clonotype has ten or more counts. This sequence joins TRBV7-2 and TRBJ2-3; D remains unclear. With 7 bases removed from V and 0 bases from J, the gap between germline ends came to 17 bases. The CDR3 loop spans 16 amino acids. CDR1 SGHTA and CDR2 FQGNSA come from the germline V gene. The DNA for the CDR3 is TGTGCCAGCAACCATCTAATGGGTGCTAGCACAGATACGCAGTATTTT. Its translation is CASNHLMGASTDTQYF. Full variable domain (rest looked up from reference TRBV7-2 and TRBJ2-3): GAGVSQSPSNKVTEKGKDVELRCDPISGHTALYWYRQSLGQGLEFLIYFQGNSAPDKSGLPSDRFSAERTGGSVSTLTIQRTQQEDSAVYLCASNHLMGASTDTQYFGPGTRLTVL.

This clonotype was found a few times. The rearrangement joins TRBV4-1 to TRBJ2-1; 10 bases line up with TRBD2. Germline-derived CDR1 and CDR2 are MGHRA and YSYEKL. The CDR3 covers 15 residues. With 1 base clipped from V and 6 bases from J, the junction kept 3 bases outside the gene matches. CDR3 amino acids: CASSQGTSGSNEQFF. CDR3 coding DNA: TGCGCCAGCAGCCAAGGGACTAGCGGTTCCAATGAGCAGTTCTTC.

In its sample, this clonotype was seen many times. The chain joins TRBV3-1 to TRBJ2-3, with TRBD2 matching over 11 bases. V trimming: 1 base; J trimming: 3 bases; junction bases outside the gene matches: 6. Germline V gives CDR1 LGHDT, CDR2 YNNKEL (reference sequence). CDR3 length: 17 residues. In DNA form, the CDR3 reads TGTGCCAGCAGCCAAGGTATAACTAGCGGGGGAACAGATACGCAGTATTTT. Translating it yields CASSQGITSGGTDTQYF.